A single sample is the source of the 12 T cell receptor beta chains below, sequenced in a study of CD8 T cells in ankylosing spondylitis. TCRdb analysed the 5' RACE reads with MiXCR anew, one entry per CDR3 protein. The data contain about 30,000 distinct CDR3 sequences, over 12% of them singletons. Sequenced material: blood. The receptors derive from a male donor with ankylosing spondylitis or in good health (not recorded which).

This clonotype came up a few times. The chain carries TRBV20-1 and TRBJ2-2; maybe TRBD1 (5 bases). CDR3 length: 13 amino acids. Trimming left V 5 bases short and J 1 base short, with 8 bases between. The germline V gene encodes CDR1 DFQATT and CDR2 SNEGSKA (reference sequence). The CDR3 coding sequence is TGCAGTGCTCCGACAGTGAACACCGGGGAGCTGTTTTTT. Amino acid sequence: CSAPTVNTGELFF.

The J gene is TRBJ1-4, the V gene TRBV28; a weak D match, TRBD1 (6 bases). CDR1 is MDHEN and CDR2 is SYDVKM in the germline V gene. The V and J ends lost 1 base and 10 bases respectively, with 22 bases between them. This CDR3 spans 17 amino acids. CDR3 nucleotide sequence: TGTGCCAGCAGTTTATACGGGACACTCGTCGGCGATGGAAAACTGTTTTTT. This encodes CASSLYGTLVGDGKLFF.

This clonotype has more than one count but fewer than ten. The gene calls are TRBV5-1 and TRBJ2-5; tentatively, D is TRBD2 (6 bases). CDR1 SGHRS and CDR2 YFSETQ come from the germline V gene. V lost 1 base to trimming and J lost 2 bases, with 9 bases between them. The CDR3 is made up of 14 amino acids. The CDR3 protein is CASSLFAGQETQYF. In nucleotides, the CDR3 is TGCGCCAGCAGCTTGTTTGCGGGGCAAGAGACCCAGTACTTC.

The J gene is TRBJ2-1, the V gene TRBV5-5; 9 bases align to TRBD1. V was clipped by 1 base and J by 4 bases; unmatched bases: 3. The CDR3 loop spans 15 amino acids. Germline CDR1 is SGHKS and CDR2 is YYEKEE (reference sequence). The CDR3 reads CASSLSGQGYNEQFF. As DNA, the CDR3 is TGTGCCAGCAGCTTGTCGGGACAGGGTTACAATGAGCAGTTCTTC.

The chain uses TRBV9 and TRBJ2-3; weak D call: TRBD2 (5 bases). The CDR3 extends over 14 amino acids. V shed 2 bases and J shed 6 bases, with 13 bases lying between them. The germline gives CDR1 SGDLS, CDR2 YYNGEE. In nucleotides, the CDR3 is TGTGCCAGCAGCGTCCGGCGGGCTGGGGATACGCAGTATTTT. It specifies CASSVRRAGDTQYF.

This clonotype was recorded a few times. The germline gene is not matched at one end of the junction; a read error may be the cause. J is TRBJ2-2 and V is TRBV7-7; D is ambiguous. CDR1 and CDR2 from the germline V gene are SSHAT and FNYEAQ (reference sequence). The CDR3 is made up of 14 amino acids. This chain's CDR3 is CASSSLLKDGELFF. As DNA, the CDR3 is TGTGCTAGCAGCTCCCTCCTGAAGGACGGGGAGCTGTTTTTT.

The chain recombines TRBV7-8 with TRBJ2-3; 12 nucleotides match TRBD2. After removal of 5 bases from V and 2 bases from J, the junction contained 8 bases not matched to a gene. The CDR3 has 17 amino acids. Germline loops: CDR1 SGHVS, CDR2 FQNEAQ. The CDR3 DNA reads TGTGCCAGCAGCCCAAGACTAGCGGGGGAGATCACAGATACGCAGTATTTT. Residues: CASSPRLAGEITDTQYF.

The CDR3 reads CASRTTEGFGEQFF. The CDR3 coding sequence is TGTGCCAGCAGAACAACAGAGGGATTTGGGGAACAGTTCTTC. The chain links TRBV7-9 to TRBJ2-1; perhaps TRBD2 as D (5 bases). V lost 6 bases to trimming and J lost 13 bases, with 22 bases between them. The length of the CDR3 is 14 residues. The germline gives CDR1 SEHNR, CDR2 FQNEAQ (reference sequence).

By share of the sample, this clonotype is medium-sized. The gene calls are TRBV5-1 and TRBJ2-7; 9 bases are a match to TRBD1. This CDR3 spans 15 amino acids. Germline CDR1 SGHRS, CDR2 YFSETQ. J lost 4 bases, V lost 4 bases, and 9 bases had no gene match. The CDR3 coding sequence is TGCGCCAGCAGCCCCTGGCAGGGACAGGGATACGAGCAGTACTTC. Translating it yields CASSPWQGQGYEQYF.

This clonotype appeared a few times. The V gene is TRBV10-3, the J gene TRBJ2-1; 10 bases fit TRBD2. The CDR3 consists of 14 residues. Per the germline V gene, CDR1 is ENHRY and CDR2 is SYGVKD. The J segment lost 8 bases and the V segment lost 4 bases, leaving 5 bases of the junction unmatched. This CDR3 reads CAISASSGSHEQFF. For the CDR3, the DNA is TGTGCCATCAGTGCCTCTAGCGGGAGCCATGAGCAGTTCTTC.

The chain joins TRBV11-2 to TRBJ2-2, with D possibly TRBD1 on 6 matching bases. Trimming left V 5 bases short and J 5 bases short, with 15 bases between. Germline V gene sequence: CDR1 SGHAT, CDR2 FQNNGV. This CDR3 comprises 15 residues. CDR3 nucleotides: TGTGCCAGCAGCGGACACAGGGATGTAACCGGGGAGCTGTTTTTT. Its translation is CASSGHRDVTGELFF.

This clonotype came up a few times. The rearrangement links TRBV29-1 to TRBJ2-1; D gene unclear. Germline lookup yields CDR1 SQVTM and CDR2 ANQGSEA. The ends were cut back, 7 bases at V and 6 bases at J, with 16 bases in the middle. This CDR3 contains 13 residues. Here the CDR3 reads CSANTAFGNEQFF. DNA for the CDR3: TGCAGCGCCAATACAGCGTTTGGCAATGAGCAGTTCTTC.